Listed here are 15 T cell receptor beta chains from one sample, sequenced in a study of blood T cell repertoires in COVID-19. Profiling relied on immunoSEQ multiplex PCR, and the TCRdb table lists in-frame clones only, not all of them. The sample holds about 250,000 clones, around four fifths seen once. Sequencing was performed on peripheral blood. These receptor sequences come from a man aged 35-49 years with active or convalescent COVID-19.

The V and J genes are TRBV11-3 and TRBJ2-6; unclear D gene. CDR3 length equals 19 residues. Per the germline V gene, CDR1 is SGHNT and CDR2 is YENEEA. V was clipped by 2 bases and J by 0 bases, with 17 bases between them. CDR3 nucleotides: TGTGCCAGCAGCTTAAGGCGGTATGTGACTTCCTCTGGGGCCAACGTCCTGACTTTC. Its protein is CASSLRRYVTSSGANVLTF.

The J gene is TRBJ2-7, the V gene TRBV7-2; 10 bases are shared with TRBD1. The V gene end was trimmed by 6 bases and the J gene end by 5 bases; junction bases not matched to a gene: 7. CDR1 and CDR2 (germline): SGHTA, FQGNSA. The CDR3 sequence is 14 residues long. The CDR3 reads CASSTRQGAHEQYF. The CDR3, as DNA: TGTGCCAGCAGTACCCGACAGGGGGCCCACGAGCAGTACTTC.

This rearrangement joins TRBV30 to TRBJ1-4, with a weak D call TRBD1 (6 bases). V lost 1 base to trimming and J lost 8 bases, with 8 bases between them. Germline assignment: CDR1 GTSNPN and CDR2 SVGIG (reference sequence). The CDR3 contains 12 residues. In nucleotides, the CDR3 is TGTGCCTGGAGTGACGACAGGGAAAAACTGTTTTTT. Translation gives CAWSDDREKLFF.

The chain combines TRBV5-1 with TRBJ2-7; tentatively, D is TRBD2 (6 bases). The length of the CDR3 is 13 residues. V lost 4 bases and J 7 bases, leaving 15 bases between the germline ends. The germline gives CDR1 SGHRS, CDR2 YFSETQ. The CDR3 DNA follows: TGCGCCAGCAGCGTTGAGGGAGGAGGGGAGCAGTACTTC. It is translated as CASSVEGGGEQYF.

CDR3 region: CASGGTRGTGELFF. CDR3 nucleotide sequence: TGTGCCAGTGGGGGCACTCGAGGCACCGGGGAGCTGTTTTTT. The rearrangement uses TRBV6-5 and TRBJ2-2, with D perhaps matching TRBD1 (6 bases). The germline gives CDR1 MNHEY, CDR2 SVGAGI. There are 14 residues in the CDR3. The ends were cut back, 9 bases at V and 4 bases at J, with 15 bases in the middle.

The V call is TRBV10-1, the J call TRBJ2-1; D might be TRBD2 (5 bases). The length of the CDR3 is 17 residues. Looked up from germline, CDR1 is WNHNN and CDR2 is SYGVQD (reference sequence). Between the trimmed V and J ends, which lost 7 bases and 5 bases, there was a span of 24 bases. For the CDR3, the DNA is TGCGCCAGCAACGGGGAAGGTTGGACTTGGGTGGACAATGAGCAGTTCTTC. It is translated as CASNGEGWTWVDNEQFF.

The chain combines TRBV5-8 with TRBJ1-5; a weak D match, TRBD1 (6 bases). The germline CDR1 and CDR2 sequences are SGHTS and YDEGEE. The CDR3 loop spans 16 amino acids. Trimming took off 4 bases at V and 3 bases at J, with 17 bases between the two ends. The CDR3: CASSLQGILYNQPQHF. The CDR3 DNA reads as TGTGCCAGCAGCCTACAGGGTATCTTATACAATCAGCCCCAGCATTTT.

This clone occurred once. This chain joins TRBV5-4 and TRBJ2-1, with D possibly matching TRBD2 (5 bases). The CDR3 has 14 residues. CDR1 SGHNT and CDR2 YYREEE come from the germline V gene (reference sequence). V was cut by 1 base and J by 8 bases, with 13 bases left in between. The CDR3 reads CASSLHLAEDEQFF. CDR3 nucleotide sequence: TGTGCCAGCAGCTTGCATCTAGCCGAAGATGAGCAGTTCTTC.

This rearrangement joins TRBV7-9 to TRBJ1-5, with D possibly matching TRBD1 (5 bases). The germline gives CDR1 SEHNR, CDR2 FQNEAQ (reference sequence). This CDR3 is 14 amino acids long. Trimming removed 2 bases from V and 10 bases from J, with 15 bases in between. CDR3 sequence (DNA): TGTGCCAGCAGCTTACAGGGCTCAATATCACCCCAGCATTTT. Its protein is CASSLQGSISPQHF. Using reference TRBV7-9 and TRBJ1-5 for the parts outside the CDR3, the full variable domain is DTGVSQNPRHKITKRGQNVTFRCDPISEHNRLYWYRQTLGQGPEFLTYFQNEAQLEKSRLLSDRFSAERPKGSFSTLEIQRTEQGDSAMYLCASSLQGSISPQHFGDGTRLSIL.

The rearrangement joins TRBV23-1 to TRBJ2-1, with TRBD2 identical over 8 bases. TRBV23-1 is filed as an ORF, its function uncertain. The V gene end was trimmed by 0 bases and the J gene end by 7 bases; junction bases not matched to a gene: 8. There are 16 residues in the CDR3. The CDR3 protein is CASSQSCGGPWNEQFF. As DNA, the CDR3 is TGCGCCAGCAGTCAATCGTGCGGGGGGCCGTGGAATGAGCAGTTCTTC.

The V and J genes are TRBV27 and TRBJ1-1; 10 bases match TRBD1. Germline-derived CDR1 and CDR2 are MNHEY and SMNVEV (reference sequence). The CDR3 runs to 17 residues. V trimming: 3 bases; J trimming: 4 bases; junction bases outside the gene matches: 11. Written as DNA, the CDR3 is TGTGCCAGCAGTTTTATACTAGGGACAGGGGCGAGCACTGAAGCTTTCTTT. Protein: CASSFILGTGASTEAFF.

The chain links TRBV19 to TRBJ1-1, with D unresolved. The germline CDR1 and CDR2 sequences are LNHDA and SQIVND (reference sequence). With 5 bases removed from V and 5 bases from J, the gap between germline ends came to 18 bases. This CDR3 is built from 15 residues. In DNA form, the CDR3 reads TGTGCCAGTAGTCCCGATATACGGGGAGGTACTGAAGCTTTCTTT. Amino acids: CASSPDIRGGTEAFF. Supplemented by reference TRBV19 and TRBJ1-1, the full variable domain reads DGGITQSPKYLFRKEGQNVTLSCEQNLNHDAMYWYRQDPGQGLRLIYYSQIVNDFQKGDIAEGYSVSREKKESFPLTVTSAQKNPTAFYLCASSPDIRGGTEAFFGQGTRLTVV.

This chain links TRBV7-3 with TRBJ2-1, with D possibly being TRBD2 (6 bases). The CDR3 runs to 14 residues. V lost 7 bases, J lost 7 bases, and 17 bases lay in between. The germline gives CDR1 SGHTA, CDR2 FQGTGA. The CDR3 sequence is CASKLEGLSNEQFF. The DNA for the CDR3 is TGTGCCAGCAAGCTGGAGGGCCTGTCAAATGAGCAGTTCTTC.

The J gene is TRBJ2-5, the V gene TRBV5-4; maybe TRBD1 (6 bases). Trimming shortened V by 2 bases and J by 4 bases, and 9 bases separated the two germline ends. Germline CDR1 reads SGHNT; CDR2 reads YYREEE (reference sequence). The CDR3 covers 13 residues. In DNA, the CDR3 is TGTGCCAGCAGCTTCAAGGGGGTAGAGACCCAGTACTTC. This translates into CASSFKGVETQYF.

The rearrangement links TRBV19 to TRBJ2-7; D is unclear. V dropped 5 bases and J dropped 3 bases, with 17 bases sitting between them. This CDR3 is 15 amino acids long. Germline CDR1 reads LNHDA; CDR2 reads SQIVND (reference sequence). The CDR3 DNA reads as TGTGCCAGTAGTCCCTACTCAATTGTCGGCTACGAGCAGTACTTC. This gives the protein CASSPYSIVGYEQYF.